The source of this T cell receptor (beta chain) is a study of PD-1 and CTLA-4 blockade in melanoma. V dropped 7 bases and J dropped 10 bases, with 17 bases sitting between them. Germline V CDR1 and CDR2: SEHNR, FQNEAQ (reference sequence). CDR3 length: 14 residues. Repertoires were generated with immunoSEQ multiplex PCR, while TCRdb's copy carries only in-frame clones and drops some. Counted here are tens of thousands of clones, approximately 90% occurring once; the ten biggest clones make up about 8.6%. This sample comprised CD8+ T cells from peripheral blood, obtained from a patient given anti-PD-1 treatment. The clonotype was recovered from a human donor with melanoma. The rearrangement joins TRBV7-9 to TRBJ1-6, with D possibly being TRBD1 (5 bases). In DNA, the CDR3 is TGTGCCAGCACCGGGGGAGAGGGGAACTCACCCCTCCACTTT. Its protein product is CASTGGEGNSPLHF.